This T cell receptor beta chain appears in the sequencing data of a study of OX40 agonist ivuxolimab in advanced cancers. A few counts support this clone. Sequenced by immunoSEQ multiplex PCR; TCRdb stores in-frame clones only, minus some. The top ten hold about 19% of the sample, which has some 45,000 clones, roughly 93% seen once. The source is an adult with an advanced solid tumor such as melanoma, head and neck, liver or kidney cancer. Here the sequenced sample was CD4+ or CD8+ T cells sorted from blood, taken in a trial of the OX40 agonist ivuxolimab.

Here the CDR3 DNA reads TGCGCCAGCAGCCAAGATGACGGGGGCTGGCAGCCCCAGCATTTT. Translated, it gives CASSQDDGGWQPQHF. The chain recombines TRBV4-1 with TRBJ1-5; tentative D call: TRBD1 (6 bases). CDR1 is MGHRA and CDR2 is YSYEKL in the germline V gene. There are 15 residues in the CDR3. V was shortened by 0 bases and J by 7 bases, with 13 bases between the two germline ends.